These 20 T cell receptor beta chains were all obtained from the same sample, sequenced in a study of T cells in Graves' hyperthyroidism and ophthalmopathy. From RNA transcripts, TCR beta CDR3 regions were amplified. Primed by the HTBI set, a first-round RT-PCR was run on the TCR CDR3. A single record per CDR3 protein comes from TCRdb applying MiXCR to the multiplex PCR reads. The sample yields about 55,000 distinct CDR3 sequences, around 53% seen once. The source material was blood. The source of these receptors is a woman aged 55-70 years with Graves' ophthalmopathy.

This clonotype is deemed medium-sized. The J gene is TRBJ2-3, the V gene TRBV19, with 12 nucleotides matching TRBD2. Germline CDR1 is LNHDA and CDR2 is SQIVND (reference sequence). The CDR3 totals 17 residues. With 0 bases clipped from V and 6 bases from J, the junction kept 7 bases outside the gene matches. Here the CDR3 DNA reads TGTGCCAGTAGTATAGACCCTAGCGGGGGGGCCGTGGATACGCAGTATTTT. Its translation is CASSIDPSGGAVDTQYF.

This clonotype was observed many times. The chain links TRBV5-5 to TRBJ2-3, with 8 bases fitting TRBD2. The V gene end was trimmed by 2 bases and the J gene end by 0 bases; junction bases not matched to a gene: 5. This CDR3 spans 16 amino acids. In germline, CDR1 is SGHKS, CDR2 YYEKEE (reference sequence). The chain's CDR3 is CASSLPTSASTDTQYF. For the CDR3, the DNA is TGTGCCAGCAGCTTACCGACTAGCGCCAGCACAGATACGCAGTATTTT.

This clonotype was recorded at least ten times. One base away lies a much larger clone, so this may be a sequencing read error. The rearrangement links TRBV19 to TRBJ2-5; the D gene could be TRBD1 or TRBD2 (5 bases each). Germline V gene lookup returns CDR1 LNHDA and CDR2 SQIVND (reference sequence). The CDR3 loop spans 15 amino acids. The ends were cut back, 0 bases at V and 1 base at J, with 9 bases in the middle. The DNA for the CDR3 is TGTGCCAGTAGTATAGATCGGGGACGCCAAGAGACCCAGTACTTC. It encodes CASSIDRGRQETQYF.

The V gene is TRBV5-4, the J gene TRBJ2-5; no firm D call. The germline gives CDR1 SGHNT, CDR2 YYREEE (reference sequence). This CDR3 comprises 13 residues. Trimming pared 4 bases from V and 4 bases from J, leaving 11 bases between. CDR3: CASSMWQLETQYF. CDR3 DNA sequence: TGTGCCAGCAGCATGTGGCAGCTAGAGACCCAGTACTTC.

By its share, this clonotype is medium-sized. This sequence joins TRBV29-1 and TRBJ2-7; 10 nucleotides match TRBD1. CDR3 length equals 14 residues. Germline CDR1 reads SQVTM; CDR2 reads ANQGSEA. J lost 3 bases, V lost 3 bases, and 5 bases had no gene match. The CDR3 DNA reads as TGCAGCGTTGAGACAGGGGGCGTTTACTACGAGCAGTACTTC. This encodes CSVETGGVYYEQYF.

At least ten counts were recorded for this clonotype. This chain joins TRBV6-6 and TRBJ1-6; 11 bases match TRBD1. With V trimmed by 5 bases and J by 1 base, 7 bases remained unmatched. Germline V gene data show CDR1 as MNHNY and CDR2 as SVGAGI (reference sequence). The CDR3 runs 18 residues. This CDR3 reads CASSRRDRGGSYNSPLHF. The CDR3 region has the DNA TGTGCCAGCAGTCGCCGGGACAGGGGGGGGTCCTATAATTCACCCCTCCACTTT.

This clonotype was seen many times. V usage is TRBV7-9 and J usage is TRBJ2-5; TRBD2 agrees at 9 bases. Germline CDR1 is SEHNR and CDR2 is FQNEAQ (reference sequence). V lost 1 base, J lost 0 bases, and 9 bases stayed unmatched. The length of the CDR3 is 18 residues. Here the CDR3 reads CASSLGWYERGDQETQYF. In nucleotides, the CDR3 is TGTGCCAGCAGCTTAGGGTGGTACGAGCGGGGGGACCAAGAGACCCAGTACTTC.

This clonotype was recorded many times. The chain is built from TRBV12-3 or TRBV12-4 and TRBJ1-1; 7 bases align to TRBD1. With 5 bases clipped from V and 5 bases from J, the junction kept 8 bases outside the gene matches. The CDR3 length is 14 residues. The CDR3, as DNA: TGTGCCAGCAGTCCAAGACAGGGATTTACTGAAGCTTTCTTT. As protein: CASSPRQGFTEAFF.

This chain uses TRBV7-3 with TRBJ1-2; D is uncertain. Trimming pared 11 bases from V and 5 bases from J, leaving 18 bases between. The CDR3 contains 13 residues. Germline CDR1 and CDR2: SGHTA and FQGTGA. For the CDR3, the DNA is TGTGCCGGCAAAGGTCCCGGGTCTTATGGCTACACCTTC. Its translation: CAGKGPGSYGYTF.

The chain combines TRBV2 with TRBJ2-1; TRBD2 is a possible D gene (6 bases). Germline V CDR1 and CDR2: SNHLY, FYNNEI. CDR3 length: 15 residues. The V end lost 4 bases, the J end lost 0 bases, and 10 bases lay between the germline ends. The DNA of the CDR3 is TGTGCCAGCAGTGCTCTAGCGAACTCCTACAATGAGCAGTTCTTC. Amino acids: CASSALANSYNEQFF.

This clonotype was recorded at least ten times. The chain carries TRBV29-1 and TRBJ2-5; maybe TRBD2 (6 bases). The CDR3 has 13 amino acids. The germline CDR1 and CDR2 sequences are SQVTM and ANQGSEA. The CDR3 DNA reads TGCAGTATAAAGGGTGGGCGGGGAGAGACCCAGTACTTC. Amino acids: CSIKGGRGETQYF. The full variable domain, with the rest looked up from reference TRBV29-1 and TRBJ2-5, is SAVISQKPSRDICQRGTSLTIQCQVDSQVTMMFWYRQQPGQSLTLIATANQGSEATYESGFVIDKFPISRPNLTFSTLTVSNMSPEDSSIYLCSIKGGRGETQYFGPGTRLLVL.

The chain links TRBV7-9 to TRBJ1-1; D ambiguous. In germline, CDR1 is SEHNR, CDR2 FQNEAQ (reference sequence). Trimming shortened V by 4 bases and J by 1 base, and 13 bases separated the two germline ends. The CDR3 loop spans 15 amino acids. CDR3 sequence (DNA): TGTGCCAGCAGCTCAAACGACCGGGGGAACACTGAAGCTTTCTTT. Its protein is CASSSNDRGNTEAFF.

This chain connects TRBV2 to TRBJ2-7, with TRBD1 as a possible D gene (5 bases). Germline CDR1 reads SNHLY; CDR2 reads FYNNEI. The V and J ends lost 5 bases and 2 bases respectively, with 13 bases between them. CDR3 size: 14 residues. The DNA for the CDR3 is TGTGCCAGCAGTTTTAGGGGATACACCTACGAGCAGTACTTC. It encodes CASSFRGYTYEQYF. Based on the CDR3 plus reference TRBV2 and TRBJ2-7, the full variable domain is EPEVTQTPSHQVTQMGQEVILRCVPISNHLYFYWYRQILGQKVEFLVSFYNNEISEKSEIFDDQFSVERPDGSNFTLKIRSTKLEDSAMYFCASSFRGYTYEQYFGPGTRLTVT.

This clonotype is deemed medium-sized. This sequence joins TRBV20-1 and TRBJ2-1, with D hard to call. This CDR3 has 13 residues. V lost 5 bases, J lost 10 bases, and 18 bases lay in between. The germline gives CDR1 DFQATT, CDR2 SNEGSKA (reference sequence). CDR3 DNA sequence: TGCAGTGCTGACTCGGTAGGGTTGGAGGAGCAGTTCTTC. Protein sequence: CSADSVGLEEQFF.

This clonotype has a count of ten or more. This chain links TRBV6-4 with TRBJ2-5; 10 bases are shared with TRBD2. Trimming removed 3 bases from V and 0 bases from J; junction bases left unmatched: 1. Germline CDR1 MRHNA, CDR2 SNTAGT. This CDR3 is 15 amino acids long. For the CDR3, the DNA is TGTGCCAGCAGTGAGCTAGCGGGGGACCAAGAGACCCAGTACTTC. Its translation is CASSELAGDQETQYF.

V and J are TRBV20-1 and TRBJ2-1; 7 bases align to TRBD2. J was trimmed by 7 bases and V by 3 bases; bases with no gene match: 0. This CDR3 region has 11 residues. The germline CDR1 and CDR2 sequences are DFQATT and SNEGSKA (reference sequence). This chain's CDR3 is CSARGGNEQFF. The CDR3 DNA is TGCAGTGCTAGGGGGGGGAATGAGCAGTTCTTC.

This clonotype was found many times. The V call is TRBV28, the J call TRBJ2-3; no clear D. This CDR3 spans 14 amino acids. Germline-derived CDR1 and CDR2 are MDHEN and SYDVKM. Trimming cost V 4 bases and J 0 bases, with 8 bases left between them. The CDR3 DNA follows: TGTGCCAGCAGTTCAACAGCTAGCACAGATACGCAGTATTTT. It encodes CASSSTASTDTQYF.

This clonotype occurred many times. This chain joins TRBV3-1 and TRBJ2-5; D not certain. The germline V and J ends were trimmed by 3 bases and 7 bases, with 6 bases remaining between them. Germline CDR1 is LGHDT and CDR2 is YNNKEL (reference sequence). This CDR3 contains 11 residues. The CDR3 loop is CASSQGRTQYF. In DNA form, the CDR3 reads TGTGCCAGCAGCCAGGGAAGGACCCAGTACTTC.

The V gene is TRBV13, the J gene TRBJ1-2; D call uncertain. The CDR3 runs 16 residues. CDR1 and CDR2 from the germline V gene are PRHDT and FYEKMQ (reference sequence). V was clipped by 4 bases and J by 1 base, with 16 bases between them. DNA for the CDR3: TGTGCCAGCAGCTCCTTTGGCGTACAATTTAACTATGGCTACACCTTC. Translated: CASSSFGVQFNYGYTF.

At least ten counts were recorded for this clonotype. The V and J genes are TRBV19 and TRBJ2-4; D perhaps matches TRBD2 (7 bases). The CDR3 extends over 15 amino acids. Per the germline V gene, CDR1 is LNHDA and CDR2 is SQIVND (reference sequence). Between the trimmed V and J ends, which lost 4 bases and 7 bases, there was a span of 17 bases. CDR3 amino acids: CASSTRGGVGNIQYF. The CDR3 nucleotides read TGTGCCAGTAGTACGAGGGGGGGGGTGGGCAACATTCAGTACTTC.